What follows are 15 T cell receptor beta chains derived from one specimen sequenced in a study of vaccination effects on CD4 cells after COVID-19. No antigen has been identified for these receptors. Method: immunoSEQ multiplex PCR; TCRdb's copy keeps in-frame clones and lacks some. The data hold approximately 78,000 clones, with around 81% observed a single time. Antigen-specific CD4+ T cells were expanded with viral peptide pools in the ViraFEST assay before sequencing. After less than 11 days in culture, the CD4+ T cells were isolated. Participants completed two doses of the BNT162b2 or mRNA-1273 vaccine. Source: CD4+ T cells from PBMCs cultured with HCoV-229E spike peptides, taken after COVID-19 vaccination. These receptors all stem from a human donor who received a COVID-19 vaccine.

The chain employs TRBV11-2 and TRBJ1-2; 7 positions agree with TRBD1. This CDR3 has 16 residues. V lost 5 bases and J lost 6; bases outside the gene matches: 15. Looked up from germline, CDR1 is SGHAT and CDR2 is FQNNGV. For the CDR3, the DNA is TGTGCCAGCAGCCTCTTCCAAGACAGGGCCCCCCATGGCTACACCTTC. Encoded protein: CASSLFQDRAPHGYTF.

The chain has TRBV5-8 and TRBJ2-2, with no clear D. V was shortened by 4 bases and J by 4 bases, with 11 bases between the two germline ends. The germline gives CDR1 SGHTS, CDR2 YDEGEE. The length of the CDR3 is 14 residues. CDR3 region: CASSGEQRTGELFF. The DNA of the CDR3 is TGTGCCAGCAGCGGAGAACAGCGCACCGGGGAGCTGTTTTTT.

V is TRBV18 and J is TRBJ1-1; TRBD1 is a possible D gene (5 bases). The CDR3 runs to 14 residues. Germline V gene data show CDR1 as KGHSH and CDR2 as LQKENI. The ends were cut back, 0 bases at V and 7 bases at J, with 12 bases in the middle. CDR3 in DNA: TGTGCCAGCTCACCACCCAAGGGGAGGAGTGAAGCTTTCTTT. Residues: CASSPPKGRSEAFF.

This chain connects TRBV24-1 to TRBJ2-5, with TRBD1 as a possible D gene (6 bases). The V and J ends lost 4 bases and 4 bases respectively, with 24 bases between them. There are 18 residues in the CDR3. Per the germline V gene, CDR1 is KGHDR and CDR2 is SFDVKD. CDR3 protein: CATSEPTGSPRGGETQYF. CDR3 in DNA: TGTGCCACCAGTGAACCTACAGGGTCCCCACGTGGAGGAGAGACCCAGTACTTC.

The chain couples TRBV18 to TRBJ1-4, with TRBD1 matching 10 bases. CDR1 is KGHSH and CDR2 is LQKENI in the germline V gene. The CDR3 runs to 17 residues. V was pared by 3 bases and J by 8 bases, with 12 bases of the junction left unmatched. This chain's CDR3 is CASSPTGTGATQEKLFF. The CDR3 DNA reads TGTGCCAGCTCACCTACCGGGACAGGGGCCACACAGGAAAAACTGTTTTTT.

V usage is TRBV9 and J usage is TRBJ2-2, with D possibly being TRBD1 (5 bases). This CDR3 region has 16 residues. Germline V CDR1 and CDR2: SGDLS, YYNGEE. Trimming took 2 bases from V and 3 from J, leaving 14 bases between them. CDR3 bases: TGTGCCAGCAGCGTCCCTTCGGGCAGGGACACCGGGGAGCTGTTTTTT. The encoded protein is CASSVPSGRDTGELFF.

This rearrangement joins TRBV5-5 to TRBJ2-7; possibly TRBD2 for D (6 bases). Trimming stripped 0 bases from V and 1 base from J, with 8 bases between. Germline lookup yields CDR1 SGHKS and CDR2 YYEKEE (reference sequence). This CDR3 has 14 residues. The CDR3 DNA reads as TGTGCCAGCAGCTTGGTGGCGGGATCCTACGAGCAGTACGTC. The encoded protein is CASSLVAGSYEQYV.

The CDR3 region has the DNA TGTGCCAGCTCGTTCCGAGGGGTTCAAAACGAGCAGTACGTC. Its protein product is CASSFRGVQNEQYV. The rearrangement joins TRBV5-6 to TRBJ2-7; D may correspond to TRBD1 or TRBD2 (5 bases each). Per germline, CDR1 SGHDT and CDR2 YYEEEE. CDR3 size: 14 residues. V lost 7 bases to trimming and J lost 5 bases, with 19 bases between them.

The gene calls are TRBV4-2 and TRBJ2-1; the D is unclear. CDR1 is LGHNA, CDR2 YNFKEQ, per germline. Deletions cut 3 bases from V and 10 bases from J, with 10 bases between. CDR3 length: 12 residues. The CDR3 nucleotides read TGTGCCAGCAGCCATGAGAGGACCGAGCAGTTCTTC. It codes for CASSHERTEQFF.

The V call is TRBV29-1, the J call TRBJ2-7; 8 nucleotides line up with TRBD1. V dropped 7 bases and J dropped 4; count of bases not matched to a gene: 15. Germline values: CDR1 SQVTM, CDR2 ANQGSEA. This CDR3 is built from 15 residues. In DNA, the CDR3 is TGCAGCGCCAGGGCCGTCTCAGACAGGGGTTACGAGCAGTACGTC. As protein: CSARAVSDRGYEQYV.

The chain couples TRBV10-1 to TRBJ2-3, with D possibly TRBD2 on 6 matching bases. Between the trimmed V and J ends, which lost 3 bases and 0 bases, there was a span of 7 bases. CDR3 length equals 14 residues. Looked up from germline, CDR1 is WNHNN and CDR2 is SYGVQD (reference sequence). The CDR3: CASSEGTSTDTQYF. CDR3 nucleotides: TGCGCCAGCAGTGAAGGGACTAGCACAGATACGCAGTATTTT.

This chain joins TRBV18 and TRBJ1-1; D uncertain. The CDR3 loop spans 13 amino acids. Trimming pared 3 bases from V and 11 bases from J, leaving 16 bases between. The germline V gene has CDR1 KGHSH and CDR2 LQKENI. CDR3: CASSPTSYVGAFF. CDR3 nucleotides: TGTGCCAGCTCACCCACCTCCTACGTTGGGGCTTTCTTT. The full variable domain, completed using reference TRBV18 and TRBJ1-1, is NAGVMQNPRHLVRRRGQEARLRCSPMKGHSHVYWYRQLPEEGLKFMVYLQKENIIDESGMPKERFSAEFPKEGPSILRIQQVVRGDSAAYFCASSPTSYVGAFFGQGTRLTVV.

The J gene is TRBJ2-5, the V gene TRBV2, with 9 positions matching TRBD1. CDR3 length equals 15 residues. V lost 7 bases, J lost 2 bases, and 8 bases stayed unmatched. The germline CDR1 and CDR2 sequences are SNHLY and FYNNEI. The CDR3 DNA reads TGTGCCAGCACTCGGGACAGGGAAATACAAGAGACCCAGTACTTC. Protein: CASTRDREIQETQYF.

V and J are TRBV18 and TRBJ1-1; D remains ambiguous. V was pared by 4 bases and J by 3 bases, with 12 bases between. The germline V gene encodes CDR1 KGHSH and CDR2 LQKENI. This CDR3 contains 14 residues. The CDR3 is CASSLLLEDTEAFF. The CDR3 nucleotides are TGTGCCAGCTCACTCCTACTGGAGGACACTGAAGCTTTCTTT.

The chain recombines TRBV7-2 with TRBJ2-1, with 15 nucleotides matching TRBD2. The CDR3 runs 14 residues. V was clipped by 5 bases and J by 12 bases; unmatched bases: 5. The germline gives CDR1 SGHTA, CDR2 FQGNSA. The CDR3 loop reads CASSPGTSGGMQFF. Here the CDR3 DNA reads TGTGCCAGCAGCCCCGGGACTAGCGGGGGGATGCAGTTCTTC.